The rows below give T cell receptor beta chains drawn from one sample of a study of OX40 agonist ivuxolimab in advanced cancers. Libraries were prepared by immunoSEQ multiplex PCR; TCRdb keeps only in-frame clonotypes and omits some of them. The table has around 60,000 clones, 84% seen once. Specimen: CD4+ or CD8+ T cells sorted from blood, collected in a trial of the OX40 agonist ivuxolimab. Source of these receptors: an adult with an advanced solid tumor such as melanoma, head and neck, liver or kidney cancer. Each CDR3 is given without its conserved first and last residue. A D gene is named only where the DNA matches it firmly.

D	V	J	CDR3
-	TRBV14	TRBJ2-3	ASSSYLADTQY
-	TRBV10-3	TRBJ2-7	AISEVDEQY
-	TRBV18	TRBJ2-2	ASSPRAGSTGELF
-	TRBV5-1	TRBJ1-3	ASSSGLSSGNTIY
TRBD1	TRBV28	TRBJ1-4	ASSLLIGTGRGKLF
TRBD2	TRBV27	TRBJ2-5	ASSRRRGSGSQETQY
TRBD2	TRBV2	TRBJ2-1	ASRGLADEQF
-	TRBV15	TRBJ2-5	ATSRGLAPQETQY
TRBD1	TRBV29-1	TRBJ2-3	SVEVQGAIQVDTQY
-	TRBV9	TRBJ1-1	ASSVAAGGDTEAF
TRBD1	TRBV19	TRBJ1-1	ASSIAGQGDTEAF
-	TRBV7-2	TRBJ2-3	ASSMASRRDTQY
-	TRBV30	TRBJ1-2	AWRVWGADGYT
TRBD2	TRBV28	TRBJ2-3	ASSASGPSTDTQY
-	TRBV7-8	TRBJ1-5	ASSSTRHQPQH
-	TRBV9	TRBJ2-2	ASSRPLTSNTGELF
TRBD1	TRBV19	TRBJ1-1	ASQYRGGDTEAF
TRBD2	TRBV25-1	TRBJ2-7	ASSVREAPYEQY
TRBD2	TRBV7-9	TRBJ2-2	ASSLTSGRTGELF
-	TRBV19	TRBJ2-2	ASSPSANTGELF
-	TRBV7-2	TRBJ1-3	ASSLVGTLGNTIY
-	TRBV2	TRBJ1-2	ASLADLANYGYT
-	TRBV7-2	TRBJ2-5	ASSLLTGKETQY
-	TRBV5-6	TRBJ2-1	ASRRGGEGYNEQF
-	TRBV6-6	TRBJ2-4	ASGRDIQY
-	TRBV5-3	TRBJ1-1	ARSLDRLNTEAF
-	TRBV5-4	TRBJ1-5	ASSLGQRPNQPQH
-	TRBV5-1	TRBJ2-3	ASSLAGDTQY
-	TRBV6-5	TRBJ2-5	ASSYDGRGETQY
-	TRBV6-8	TRBJ1-2	ASSQGLPGYT
TRBD1	TRBV9	TRBJ1-3	ASSPDRLSGNTIY
-	TRBV21-1	TRBJ1-1	ASSKVRRTGNTEAF
-	TRBV2	TRBJ2-1	ASRGEGSNEQF
TRBD1	TRBV6-6	TRBJ2-7	ASSPEDRANEQY
TRBD2	TRBV4-2	TRBJ2-3	ASSQGPGTSGRASGTDTQY
-	TRBV28	TRBJ2-5	ASSVLAPLVTQY
-	TRBV29-1	TRBJ2-6	SVDEGGPSGANVLT
TRBD1	TRBV2	TRBJ1-2	ASRATGVGLYGYT
-	TRBV30	TRBJ2-1	AWSSGYNEQF
-	TRBV7-6	TRBJ2-7	ASSRGDRDVGEQY
TRBD1	TRBV5-6	TRBJ2-7	ASSSRSFTGGSAYEQY
TRBD1	TRBV2	TRBJ1-4	ASSAGTGGEKLF
-	TRBV28	TRBJ2-7	ASSPRRGGYEQY
-	TRBV5-4	TRBJ1-3	ASSSGTAGNTIY
-	TRBV6-1	TRBJ1-4	ASSSQQSTNEKLF
-	TRBV18	TRBJ1-2	ASSEGRGYT
TRBD1	TRBV5-1	TRBJ2-7	ASSFTPGQDYEQY
-	TRBV7-2	TRBJ2-3	ASALGTDTQY
-	TRBV5-4	TRBJ1-1	ASSPQPSGDTEAF
-	TRBV7-3	TRBJ2-1	ASSLGGQPYNEQF
TRBD1	TRBV28	TRBJ1-4	ASSPGSQGDEKLF
-	TRBV5-1	TRBJ1-1	ASSPDTAGAEAF
TRBD2	TRBV18	TRBJ2-5	ASSLMTGTSGNQETQY
TRBD1	TRBV6-5	TRBJ2-7	ASSRKQGSSYEQY